A selection of T cell receptor beta chains follows, all from one sample in a study of regulatory T cells in long-lasting Graves disease. TCRdb fed the multiplex PCR reads into MiXCR, producing one record per CDR3 protein. Here the sample spans 400,000 to 500,000 distinct CDR3 sequences, around a fifth being singletons. The material sequenced was peripheral blood mononuclear cells (PBMCs), taken when the disease was refractory, from a patient treated with antithyroid drugs. These receptors all stem from a female donor with Graves disease. The CDR3 runs from the conserved cysteine through the conserved F or W. Each record gives: CDR3 length, V gene, D gene, J gene, CDR3 protein. A D gene is named only where the DNA matches it firmly.

15	TRBV28	NA	TRBJ1-4	CASRPNREGNEKLFF
15	TRBV7-2	TRBD2	TRBJ2-1	CASSSSGRTYNEQFF
13	TRBV2	TRBD1	TRBJ1-6	CATGTGDYSPLHF
13	TRBV15	NA	TRBJ2-5	CATSSPGKETQYF
13	TRBV29-1	NA	TRBJ2-5	CSSQPRGRETQYF
15	TRBV5-5	NA	TRBJ2-2	CASSSRVQNTGELFF
16	TRBV4-1	NA	TRBJ1-3	CASSPGTFSSGNTIYF
17	TRBV6-2/TRBV6-3	NA	TRBJ1-2	CASSLNVAEDLNYGYTF
10	TRBV20-1	TRBD1	TRBJ1-2	CSARQGDYTF
17	TRBV11-2	NA	TRBJ2-6	CASSYNIGATGANVLTF
16	TRBV5-1	TRBD1	TRBJ2-4	CASSWSTGDAKNIQYF
11	TRBV28	NA	TRBJ2-7	CASRSAYEQYF
10	TRBV27	NA	TRBJ2-7	CASSPYEQYF
13	TRBV20-1	NA	TRBJ2-7	CSARRQGSEEQYF
16	TRBV7-9	NA	TRBJ2-7	CASSPVSAGPSYEQYF
14	TRBV2	TRBD1	TRBJ1-4	CASNWDRDNEKLFF